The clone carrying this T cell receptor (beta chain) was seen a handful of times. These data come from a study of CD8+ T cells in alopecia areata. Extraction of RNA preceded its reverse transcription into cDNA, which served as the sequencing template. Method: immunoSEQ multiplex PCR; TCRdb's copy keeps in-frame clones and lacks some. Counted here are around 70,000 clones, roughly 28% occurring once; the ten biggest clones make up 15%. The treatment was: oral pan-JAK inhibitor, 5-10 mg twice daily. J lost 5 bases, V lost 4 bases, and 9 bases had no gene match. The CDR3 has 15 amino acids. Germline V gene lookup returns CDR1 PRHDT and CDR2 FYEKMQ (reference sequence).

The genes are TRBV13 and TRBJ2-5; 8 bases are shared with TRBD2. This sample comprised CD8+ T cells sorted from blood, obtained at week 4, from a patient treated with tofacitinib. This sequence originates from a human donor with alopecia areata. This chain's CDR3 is CASSSYSGIAETQYF. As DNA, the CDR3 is TGTGCCAGCAGCTCGTATAGCGGGATAGCGGAGACCCAGTACTTC. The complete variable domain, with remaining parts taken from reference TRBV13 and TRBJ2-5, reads AAGVIQSPRHLIKEKRETATLKCYPIPRHDTVYWYQQGPGQDPQFLISFYEKMQSDKGSIPDRFSAQQFSDYHSELNMSSLELGDSALYFCASSSYSGIAETQYFGPGTRLLVL.